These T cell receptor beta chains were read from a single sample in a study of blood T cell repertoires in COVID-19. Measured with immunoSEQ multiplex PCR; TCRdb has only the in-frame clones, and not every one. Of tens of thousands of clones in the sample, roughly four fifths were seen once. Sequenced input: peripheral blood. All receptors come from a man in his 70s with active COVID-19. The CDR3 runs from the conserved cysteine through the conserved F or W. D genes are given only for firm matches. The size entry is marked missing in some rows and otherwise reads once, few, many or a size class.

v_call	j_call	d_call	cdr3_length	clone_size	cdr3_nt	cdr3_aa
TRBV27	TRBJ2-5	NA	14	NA	TGTGCCAGCAGTTTATACGGGTTCACAGAGACCCAGTACTTC	CASSLYGFTETQYF
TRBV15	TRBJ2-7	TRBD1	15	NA	TGTGCCACCAGCAGAGCGACAGGGGGCACCTACGAGCAGTACTTC	CATSRATGGTYEQYF
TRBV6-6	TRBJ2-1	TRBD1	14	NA	TGTGCCAGCATCGCCGGGACAGGATACAATGAGCAGTTCTTC	CASIAGTGYNEQFF
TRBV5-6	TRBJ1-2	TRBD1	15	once	TGTGCCAGCAGATCTCGGACAGGGGCTAACTATGGCTACACCTTC	CASRSRTGANYGYTF
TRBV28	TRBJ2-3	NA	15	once	TGTGCCAGCAGTTTATGGCAGGCTAGCACAGATACGCAGTATTTT	CASSLWQASTDTQYF
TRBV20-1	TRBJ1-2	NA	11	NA	TGCAGTACCAGGTTAGGGAGTGGCTACACCTTC	CSTRLGSGYTF
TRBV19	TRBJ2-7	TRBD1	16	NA	TGTGCCAGTAGTATGGGCAGGGGACAGGAACACTACGAGCAGTACTTC	CASSMGRGQEHYEQYF
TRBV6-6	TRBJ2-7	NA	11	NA	TGTGCCAGCAGTGGCCGTTACGAGCAGTACTTC	CASSGRYEQYF
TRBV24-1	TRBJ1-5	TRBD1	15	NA	TGTGCCACCAGTGATCCGACAGGGGCAAATCAGCCCCAGCATTTT	CATSDPTGANQPQHF
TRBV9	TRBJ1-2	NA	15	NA	TGTGCCAGCAGCGTAGGGAGTTCCCGCTACTATGGCTACACCTTC	CASSVGSSRYYGYTF
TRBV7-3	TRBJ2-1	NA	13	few	TGTGCCAGCAGCTTCCAGACCTACAATGAGCAGTTCTTC	CASSFQTYNEQFF
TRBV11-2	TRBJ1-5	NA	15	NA	TGTGCCAGCAGCTTATCAACAGGGTTCAATCAGCCCCAGCATTTT	CASSLSTGFNQPQHF
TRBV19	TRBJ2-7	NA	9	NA	TGTGCCAGGAGGGACGAGCAGTACTTC	CARRDEQYF
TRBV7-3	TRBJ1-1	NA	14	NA	TGTGCCAGCAGCCTCGGTACTACGGGGTCTGAAGCTTTCTTT	CASSLGTTGSEAFF
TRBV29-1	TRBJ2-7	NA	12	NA	TGCAGCGTTGAAGATACATCGAACGAGCAGTACTTC	CSVEDTSNEQYF
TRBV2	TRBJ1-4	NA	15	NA	TGTGCCAGCAGAGCACCCGGGGGAACTAATGAAAAACTGTTTTTT	CASRAPGGTNEKLFF
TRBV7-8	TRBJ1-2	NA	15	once	TGTGCCAGCAGCTTAGAGGGCAGGGGTTCCTATGGCTACACCTTC	CASSLEGRGSYGYTF
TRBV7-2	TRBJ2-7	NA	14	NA	TGTGCCAGCAGCCCAGGGGGGAGCTCCTACGAGCAGTACTTC	CASSPGGSSYEQYF
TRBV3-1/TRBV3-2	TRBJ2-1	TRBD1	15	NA	TGTGCCAGCAGCTTAGGACAGGGGCCCTACAATGAGCAGTTCTTC	CASSLGQGPYNEQFF
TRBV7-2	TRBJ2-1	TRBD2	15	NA	TGTGCCAGCAGCTCACTAGCGGGGGCTTGGAATGAGCAGTTCTTC	CASSSLAGAWNEQFF
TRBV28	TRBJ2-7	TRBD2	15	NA	TGTGCCAGCAGTATAGCGGGAGGGCCGAGCTACGAGCAGTACTTC	CASSIAGGPSYEQYF
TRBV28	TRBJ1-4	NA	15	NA	TGTGCCAGCAGGGGGGGAACAGTTTTTAATGAAAAACTGTTTTTT	CASRGGTVFNEKLFF
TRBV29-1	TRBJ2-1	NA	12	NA	TGCAGCGTCGGTTTTAGCTACAATGAGCAGTTCTTC	CSVGFSYNEQFF
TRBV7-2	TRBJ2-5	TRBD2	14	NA	TGTGCCAGCAGCCTTCGGACTAGAACAGAGACCCAGTACTTC	CASSLRTRTETQYF